This T cell receptor (beta chain) was found in a study of technical replicates of blood from several donors. Within the sample, this clone is medium-sized. The method was immunoSEQ multiplex PCR; TCRdb's version includes in-frame clones alone and lacks a portion of them. This repertoire shows tens of thousands of clones, around 84% found once; its top ten account for over 5%. The sequencing input was PBMCs. The source is a human donor in good health. Some clones in this sample may be carry-over from other donors' samples.

CDR3 in amino acids: CASRAGSNYGYTF. The DNA for the CDR3 is TGTGCCAGCAGGGCGGGAAGCAACTATGGCTACACCTTC. V is TRBV2 and J is TRBJ1-2; no reliable D call. CDR1 SNHLY and CDR2 FYNNEI come from the germline V gene. V was pared by 6 bases and J by 2 bases, with 10 bases between. There are 13 residues in the CDR3. Based on the CDR3 plus reference TRBV2 and TRBJ1-2, the full variable domain is EPEVTQTPSHQVTQMGQEVILRCVPISNHLYFYWYRQILGQKVEFLVSFYNNEISEKSEIFDDQFSVERPDGSNFTLKIRSTKLEDSAMYFCASRAGSNYGYTFGSGTRLTVV.